This T cell receptor (beta chain) stems from a study of graft-versus-host responses after intestinal transplantation. At the level of the study: Multivisceral, liver-intestinal, or isolated intestinal transplants were received by the recipients.

The V end was cut by 0 bases, the J end by 5 bases, with 14 bases between. Germline CDR1 and CDR2: SGDLS and YYNGEE. This CDR3 spans 16 amino acids. The repertoire was sequenced with immunoSEQ multiplex PCR; TCRdb's copy has only in-frame clones and lacks some. This table has about 86,000 clones, 83% appearing once. This clone was detected a few times. As yet, its antigen is unknown. This receptor was identified in a human donor who received an intestinal transplant. The material was unstimulated CD8+ T cells sorted from spleen or lymph node cells, obtained before intestinal transplant. The V and J genes are TRBV9 and TRBJ2-2; no clear D. CDR3 DNA sequence: TGTGCCAGCAGCGTAGTCCGAGATGAGGAAACCGGGGAGCTGTTTTTT. Protein: CASSVVRDEETGELFF.